This TCR beta chain was sequenced in a study of shared clonotypes between healthy human individuals (dated by TCRdb to the early 2020s). With regard to the full study: A couple of women and three men aged 18 to 49 years were included in the cohort. For each donor, three plates each were used for CD4 naive and CD4 memory, two plates were used for CD8 naive, and one plate was used for CD8 memory. Blood TCR repertoires of five healthy adults were deeply sequenced to estimate repertoire size and the extent of clonotype sharing between individuals. To increase sequencing depth and limit assay-specific biases, TCR repertoire library preparation and sequencing were carried out by different laboratories using diverse techniques. Between about 0.85 and 9.5 billion PBMCs per donor were obtained by leukapheresis. Beyond this particular receptor, the publication reports: When a handful of donors were compared, the shared fraction of clonotypes was around 5.1% for naive CD4, 3.5% for naive CD8, 2.3% for memory CD4, and 0.4% for memory CD8. Compared with non-shared clonotypes, the clonotypes found in all four sorted-subset donors had higher generation probabilities. Naive subsets generally had larger estimated clonotype richness than memory subsets did. Based on pairwise subsampling, the degree of clonotype sharing among donors was expected to be affected by sequencing depth. Incomplete sequencing was indicated by rarefaction of sorted-subset datasets, despite the large sequencing depth. Because the study included a small number of donors, the genetic and exposure-history diversity represented was limited. Sampling was limited to blood, and TCR repertoires in tissue likely differ from TCR repertoires in blood.

CD8 naive samples consisted of CD45RO-negative cells that were positively selected for CCR7, yielding a CD45RA+CCR7+ population without TemRA cells. The donors were healthy, HIV-negative adults with no recently reported acute infections or vaccinations. Every donor was a Caucasian adult living in Nashville, Tennessee, USA. Blood was obtained by leukapheresis, after which PBMCs were separated by Ficoll-Histopaque density gradient centrifugation and cryopreserved in liquid nitrogen vapor phase. Purity and quantity of every magnetically sorted T cell population were checked by analytical flow cytometry. Genomic DNA was isolated from each sorted fraction and quantified by UV absorbance on a Nanodrop 2000c. There are 14 amino acids in the CDR3, from cysteine to phenylalanine inclusive. The retained sequence is limited to the CDR3, 42 bases, with the frame set at the first base. From V the trimming removes 6 bases and from J it removes 4 bases, while the gene matches leave 3 bases of the junction unaccounted for.

About this clone: The antigen it binds to is not known. Base qualities are not provided; no much larger clone lies one nucleotide away.

Using the deep immunoSEQ assay, multiplex PCR amplified TCR CDR3 regions from genomic DNA. Extracted genomic DNA from each cell subset was distributed evenly across all wells of several immunoSEQ 96-well plates, and each plate was treated as a replicate. For sorted subsets, each replicate PCR was loaded with approximately 0.2 ug genomic DNA, equivalent to about 30,000 T cell genomes. Purified libraries were quantified with a Qubit 3.0 fluorometer, sized on a Bioanalyzer 2100, and re-quantified with the KAPA Library Quantification kit. Every immunoSEQ 96-well plate was sequenced on a separate single-read 150-cycle Illumina NextSeq 550 flow cell. As for how the authors treated the data: Because the immunoSEQ output held only junctional sequences and lacked quality scores, the filtering could not match the filtering applied to full-length reads. Sequences were annotated with PyIR, a Python wrapper for IgBLAST v1.9, using IMGT germline references to assign V/J genes and CDR3. Reads were removed for weak V/J assignments (E-value above 1e-6), missing CDR3, stop codons, out-of-frame junctions, or ambiguous translated residues. V3J clonotypes were defined as sequences sharing an identical inferred V gene, J gene, and CDR3 amino acid sequence. To compute the percentage overlap between repertoires, the number of shared unique clonotypes was divided by the size of the smaller repertoire. Richness of each repertoire was evaluated using RTK rarefaction, the Chao1 estimator, and Recon v2.1 estimates of unobserved clonotypes. OLGA was used to compute generation probabilities for all TCRbeta clonotypes that the gDNA method yielded from several donors. The table was pulled from immuneACCESS by TCRdb, which kept in-frame rearrangements only. Such tables lose some clones; where checked, under half of the loss comes from unresolved V genes, and the rest has no known cause. The V and J calls and clone size come from that table; D and trimming were worked out from the DNA. The sample table contains about 2.1 million clones; only one count was recorded for just under 95% of them. The top ten constitute approximately 1.6% of the sample.

The V and J segments used are TRBV23-1 and TRBJ1-2; 12 bases in the middle match TRBD1. TRBV23-1 is sorted into the ORF group, with uncertain function. Sequencing input: naive CD8+ T cells from PBMCs. The cell subset or site label corresponds to: CD45RA+CCR7+. The clonotype originates from a man between 18 and 29 years old in good health. Some clones in this sample may be carry-over from other donors' samples. The base sequence is TGCGCCAGCAGGGGACAGGGGGCCGGCTATGGCTACACCTTC. Its product reads: CASRGQGAGYGYTF.